This T cell receptor (beta chain) comes out of a study of blood T cell repertoires in COVID-19. Across the whole study: Both acute and convalescent COVID-19 samples were obtained from the United States, Italy and Spain. Nucleic acid was either cDNA or gDNA, and it came from T cells, B-cell-depleted T cells, or PBMCs.

Clones were read by immunoSEQ multiplex PCR, and TCRdb kept only the in-frame ones, dropping some. The table lists just over 150,000 clones, 80% to 95% of them singletons. The CDR3 has 13 residues. Between the trimmed V and J ends, which lost 2 bases and 7 bases, there was a span of 11 bases. The sequenced material came from peripheral blood. The chain has TRBV12-3 or TRBV12-4 and TRBJ1-1; possibly TRBD1 for D (6 bases). The receptor comes from a woman between 45 and 60 years old with acute or convalescent COVID-19. CDR3: CASSLSGVVEAFF. CDR3 nucleotide sequence: TGTGCCAGCAGTTTATCAGGGGTAGTTGAAGCTTTCTTT.